Presented here are 25 T cell receptor beta chains from one specimen sequenced in a study of siplizumab effects on memory and regulatory T cells. Clones were sequenced by immunoSEQ multiplex PCR, and TCRdb holds only the in-frame ones, with some missing. The sample records over 90,000 clones, approximately 90% being singletons. The sample consisted of CD4+ T cells sorted from blood. The receptors come from a human donor in good health.

The chain recombines TRBV30 with TRBJ1-1, with D tentatively TRBD1 (5 bases). Germline V gene sequence: CDR1 GTSNPN, CDR2 SVGIG (reference sequence). The CDR3 extends over 16 amino acids. Trimming shortened V by 4 bases and J by 1 base, and 19 bases separated the two germline ends. DNA of the CDR3: TGTGCCTGGATGCCGAAGACAGTGCCGGCGAACACTGAAGCTTTCTTT. It codes for CAWMPKTVPANTEAFF.

This chain connects TRBV19 to TRBJ2-5; D is uncertain. The CDR3 is 12 amino acids. The V gene lost 0 bases and the J gene lost 5 bases, with 4 bases spanning the gap. Germline V gene lookup returns CDR1 LNHDA and CDR2 SQIVND (reference sequence). CDR3 DNA: TGTGCCAGTAGTATAGATCCTGAGACCCAGTACTTC. It is translated as CASSIDPETQYF.

The chain combines TRBV6-5 with TRBJ2-3; D uncertain. Trimming took off 8 bases at V and 7 bases at J, with 7 bases between the two ends. The CDR3 consists of 10 residues. CDR1 is MNHEY, CDR2 SVGAGI, per germline. CDR3 in DNA: TGTGCCAGCGGCGTAAATACGCAGTATTTT. Amino acids: CASGVNTQYF.

This chain links TRBV19 with TRBJ1-3, with TRBD1 identical over 7 bases. Trimming at V came to 5 bases and at J to 5 bases, leaving 6 bases not matched to a gene. Germline values: CDR1 LNHDA, CDR2 SQIVND (reference sequence). The CDR3 sequence is 14 residues long. The CDR3 DNA sequence: TGTGCCAGTAGTGATACGACAGGGAGAAACACCATATATTTT. It is translated as CASSDTTGRNTIYF.

The chain joins TRBV9 to TRBJ2-7, with D perhaps matching TRBD2 (5 bases). V gave up 4 bases and J gave up 7 bases, with 15 bases separating them. The CDR3 length is 13 residues. Germline CDR1 SGDLS, CDR2 YYNGEE. The CDR3 DNA is TGTGCCAGCAGCTCGCGAATGGGCGGGGAGCAGTACTTC. Protein sequence: CASSSRMGGEQYF.

This sequence joins TRBV5-1 and TRBJ2-7; D remains unclear. Between the trimmed V and J ends, which lost 4 bases and 3 bases, there was a span of 5 bases. The CDR3 covers 11 residues. Germline V gene sequence: CDR1 SGHRS, CDR2 YFSETQ. The CDR3 sequence is CASSLHYEQYF. CDR3 coding DNA: TGCGCCAGCAGCCTACACTACGAGCAGTACTTC.

To note about this clone: The limits of the CDR3 on the DNA are not certain, so only TCRdb's listed CDR3 is given. The chain uses TRBV6-6 and TRBJ2-5; no DNA check was done on the table's D call, TRBD2. The CDR3 numbers 14 amino acids, ends counted. CDR1 MNHNY and CDR2 SVGAGI come from the germline V gene (reference sequence). The CDR3 is CASSSSTRQETQYF.

V and J are TRBV27 and TRBJ1-5; the D gene is possibly TRBD1 (6 bases). CDR3 size: 13 residues. The germline V and J ends were trimmed by 5 bases and 7 bases, with 12 bases remaining between them. Germline-derived CDR1 and CDR2 are MNHEY and SMNVEV (reference sequence). Here the CDR3 reads CASSPYRDQPQHF. The CDR3 DNA reads TGTGCCAGCAGTCCCTACAGGGACCAGCCCCAGCATTTT.

Here the CDR3 reads CASSQGGRAGADTQYF. CDR3 sequence (DNA): TGTGCCAGCAGCCAAGGAGGGAGGGCCGGGGCAGATACGCAGTATTTT. The chain carries TRBV14 and TRBJ2-3; TRBD2 matches at 7 bases. CDR3 length: 16 residues. In germline, CDR1 is SGHDN, CDR2 FVKESK. Trimming took 1 base from V and 4 from J; bases not matched to a gene: 8. The whole variable domain, remainder taken from reference TRBV14 and TRBJ2-3, is EAGVTQFPSHSVIEKGQTVTLRCDPISGHDNLYWYRRVMGKEIKFLLHFVKESKQDESGMPNNRFLAERTGGTYSTLKVQPAELEDSGVYFCASSQGGRAGADTQYFGPGTRLTVL.

This clone was seen a handful of times. The chain combines TRBV9 with TRBJ1-2; the match to TRBD1 covers 9 bases. The germline V gene encodes CDR1 SGDLS and CDR2 YYNGEE. V lost 4 bases and J lost 5; bases outside the gene matches: 3. The CDR3 length is 13 residues. This chain's CDR3 is CASSWTGEYGYTF. In DNA form, the CDR3 reads TGTGCCAGCAGCTGGACAGGGGAATATGGCTACACCTTC. The whole variable domain, filled in from reference TRBV9 and TRBJ1-2, reads DSGVTQTPKHLITATGQRVTLRCSPRSGDLSVYWYQQSLDQGLQFLIQYYNGEERAKGNILERFSAQQFPDLHSELNLSSLELGDSALYFCASSWTGEYGYTFGSGTRLTVV.

This rearrangement joins TRBV28 to TRBJ1-3; D unresolved. This CDR3 is 17 amino acids long. CDR1 and CDR2 (germline): MDHEN, SYDVKM. The V end was cut by 4 bases, the J end by 0 bases, with 16 bases between. CDR3 amino acids: CASSSPRVGFSGNTIYF. The DNA for the CDR3 is TGTGCCAGCAGTTCCCCTAGGGTCGGCTTCTCTGGAAACACCATATATTTT.

The chain's CDR3 is CASSLGGEVSYNEQFF. CDR3 DNA: TGTGCCAGCAGTTTGGGGGGGGAGGTCTCCTACAATGAGCAGTTCTTC. J is TRBJ2-1 and V is TRBV27; 7 nucleotides agree with TRBD2. The CDR3 extends over 16 amino acids. The V and J ends lost 3 bases and 0 bases, in that order; junction bases with no gene match: 5. Per the germline V gene, CDR1 is MNHEY and CDR2 is SMNVEV (reference sequence).

The V call is TRBV2, the J call TRBJ2-7; D may be TRBD1 (6 bases). Trimming pared 3 bases from V and 2 bases from J, leaving 11 bases between. Germline loops: CDR1 SNHLY, CDR2 FYNNEI. This CDR3 region has 14 residues. The CDR3 DNA is TGTGCCAGCAGTGAGAGCCAGGGGACCTACGAGCAGTACTTC. Protein: CASSESQGTYEQYF.

CDR3 amino acids: CASSIDRGPNTEAFF. The CDR3 DNA follows: TGTGCCAGTAGTATAGATCGGGGCCCGAACACTGAAGCTTTCTTT. This chain links TRBV19 with TRBJ1-1; a possible D gene is TRBD1 (5 bases). The CDR3 sequence is 15 residues long. V shed 0 bases and J shed 1 base, with 9 bases lying between them. Germline V gene lookup returns CDR1 LNHDA and CDR2 SQIVND (reference sequence).

The chain links TRBV7-3 to TRBJ1-5; no definite D call. Germline V lookup: CDR1 SGHTA, CDR2 FQGTGA. The CDR3 extends over 12 amino acids. Trimming shortened V by 5 bases and J by 4 bases, and 6 bases separated the two germline ends. CDR3 sequence: CASSPRNQPQHF. CDR3 in DNA: TGTGCCAGCAGCCCCCGGAATCAGCCCCAGCATTTT.

The chain uses TRBV6-6 and TRBJ1-5; tentatively, D is TRBD1 (5 bases). This CDR3 comprises 15 residues. The V gene lost 6 bases and the J gene lost 0 bases, with 12 bases spanning the gap. The germline gives CDR1 MNHNY, CDR2 SVGAGI (reference sequence). Here the CDR3 reads CASRPQGSSNQPQHF. In DNA, the CDR3 is TGTGCCAGCAGACCCCAGGGCAGTAGCAATCAGCCCCAGCATTTT.

The chain combines TRBV19 with TRBJ1-2; D remains ambiguous. This CDR3 is built from 13 residues. V was cut by 1 base and J by 6 bases, with 9 bases left in between. Germline CDR1 LNHDA, CDR2 SQIVND (reference sequence). This CDR3 is CASSIVRENGYTF. CDR3 in DNA: TGTGCCAGTAGTATAGTTCGGGAGAATGGCTACACCTTC.

This clone was found a few times. The rearrangement joins TRBV7-3 to TRBJ2-5, with D maybe TRBD2 (5 bases). CDR1 is SGHTA and CDR2 is FQGTGA in the germline V gene. This CDR3 contains 15 residues. V lost 1 base and J lost 5, with 14 bases in between. As DNA, the CDR3 is TGTGCCAGCAGCTTAAGTCCTAGCCGTAGGGAGACCCAGTACTTC. Translation: CASSLSPSRRETQYF. Variable domain in full (rest from reference TRBV7-3 and TRBJ2-5): GAGVSQTPSNKVTEKGKYVELRCDPISGHTALYWYRQSLGQGPEFLIYFQGTGAADDSGLPNDRFFAVRPEGSVSTLKIQRTERGDSAVYLCASSLSPSRRETQYFGPGTRLLVL.

The chain combines TRBV30 with TRBJ2-3; 12 nucleotides agree with TRBD2. The CDR3 has 14 residues. Germline V CDR1 and CDR2: GTSNPN, SVGIG (reference sequence). After removal of 5 bases from V and 0 bases from J, the junction contained 0 bases not matched to a gene. The DNA of the CDR3 is TGTGCCTGGGGGACTAGCGGGAGCACAGATACGCAGTATTTT. Its protein is CAWGTSGSTDTQYF.

The chain uses TRBV30 and TRBJ1-3; D gene uncertain. The ends were cut back, 2 bases at V and 4 bases at J, with 9 bases in the middle. Germline V gene sequence: CDR1 GTSNPN, CDR2 SVGIG (reference sequence). This CDR3 is 13 amino acids long. CDR3 residues: CAWSRPYGNTIYF. The DNA for the CDR3 is TGTGCCTGGAGTCGACCTTACGGAAACACCATATATTTT.

The chain uses TRBV7-9 and TRBJ1-1; D remains unclear. The CDR3 spans 12 residues. Germline V gene data show CDR1 as SEHNR and CDR2 as FQNEAQ (reference sequence). Trimming left V 3 bases short and J 11 bases short, with 13 bases between. As DNA, the CDR3 is TGTGCCAGCAGCTTGACTACAGTGTCGGCTTTCTTT. Residues: CASSLTTVSAFF.

J is TRBJ2-7 and V is TRBV6-5; possible D gene TRBD2, 5 bases. Germline values: CDR1 MNHEY, CDR2 SVGAGI. This CDR3 comprises 14 residues. Trimming cost V 3 bases and J 3 bases, with 12 bases left between them. CDR3 amino acids: CASSYSVVGYEQYF. The CDR3, as DNA: TGTGCCAGCAGTTATAGCGTGGTAGGCTACGAGCAGTACTTC.

This sequence joins TRBV28 and TRBJ2-2, with 7 bases aligning to TRBD2. Trimming took 7 bases from V and 2 from J; bases not matched to a gene: 10. CDR1 and CDR2 from the germline V gene are MDHEN and SYDVKM. This CDR3 is built from 16 residues. The CDR3 reads CASKGMQRGNTGELFF. The CDR3 DNA is TGTGCCAGCAAGGGGATGCAGCGGGGCAACACCGGGGAGCTGTTTTTT.

The chain uses TRBV7-3 and TRBJ1-1, with unresolved D. V was cut by 1 base and J by 10 bases, with 13 bases left in between. Germline V lookup: CDR1 SGHTA, CDR2 FQGTGA. This CDR3 region has 13 residues. For the CDR3, the DNA is TGTGCCAGCAGCTTAAGTTCAGGTCGAGGAGCTTTCTTT. This encodes CASSLSSGRGAFF. Filled out from reference TRBV7-3 and TRBJ1-1, the complete variable domain reads GAGVSQTPSNKVTEKGKYVELRCDPISGHTALYWYRQSLGQGPEFLIYFQGTGAADDSGLPNDRFFAVRPEGSVSTLKIQRTERGDSAVYLCASSLSSGRGAFFGQGTRLTVV.

DNA of the CDR3: TGCGCCAGCACTAGGGGGAAGGGGGCGCCCTACGAGCAGTACTTC. As protein: CASTRGKGAPYEQYF. The rearrangement links TRBV23-1 to TRBJ2-7; 7 bases are a match to TRBD1. TRBV23-1 is an ORF for which the function is uncertain. V gave up 7 bases and J gave up 2 bases; unmatched junction bases: 11. The CDR3 runs to 15 residues.